A single sample gave rise to the 15 T cell receptor beta chains below, sequenced in a study of blood T cell repertoires in COVID-19. TCRdb's copy holds only in-frame clones and misses some; the assay was immunoSEQ multiplex PCR. The sample yields about 92,000 clones, about 70% seen once. Sequencing used peripheral blood. All receptors derive from a woman in her sixties in a cohort sampled during active or convalescent COVID-19.

As DNA, the CDR3 is TGTGCCAGCAGCTCCTTAGCGGGGAGGGGTGAGCAGTTCTTC. It codes for CASSSLAGRGEQFF. V gene TRBV7-3 combines with J gene TRBJ2-1; the match to TRBD2 covers 8 bases. Germline-derived CDR1 and CDR2 are SGHTA and FQGTGA. V gave up 4 bases and J gave up 9 bases; unmatched junction bases: 8. This CDR3 has 14 amino acids.

V and J are TRBV2 and TRBJ2-2; tentative D call: TRBD2 (6 bases). Germline-derived CDR1 and CDR2 are SNHLY and FYNNEI. The CDR3 extends over 15 amino acids. Trimming took off 2 bases at V and 2 bases at J, with 9 bases between the two ends. The CDR3 nucleotides are TGTGCCAGCAGTGAATGGCGGGGCAACACCGGGGAGCTGTTTTTT. Translated: CASSEWRGNTGELFF.

V is TRBV4-3 and J is TRBJ1-6; no definite D call. The CDR3 is 13 residues long. The V gene's germline CDR1 is LGHNA and CDR2 YSLEER. Trimming took off 0 bases at V and 13 bases at J, with 10 bases between the two ends. DNA for the CDR3: TGCGCCAGCAGCCAAGATCGGGAGAGGCCCCTCCACTTT. It translates to CASSQDRERPLHF.

The chain has TRBV7-6 and TRBJ2-7; D is possibly TRBD1 (6 bases). V dropped 4 bases and J dropped 5 bases, with 9 bases sitting between them. CDR1 SGHVS and CDR2 FNYEAQ come from the germline V gene. CDR3 size: 12 residues. CDR3: CASSSGAHEQYF. CDR3 nucleotides: TGTGCCAGCAGCTCAGGGGCTCACGAGCAGTACTTC.

This clone was picked up one time. V usage is TRBV6-5 and J usage is TRBJ1-1; 8 positions agree with TRBD1. V was clipped by 8 bases and J by 0 bases; unmatched bases: 5. CDR3 length: 14 residues. From germline, CDR1 is MNHEY and CDR2 SVGAGI. CDR3 in amino acids: CASRRDRMNTEAFF. CDR3 sequence (DNA): TGTGCCAGCCGACGGGACAGGATGAACACTGAAGCTTTCTTT.

In this sample, this clone turned up a few times. The chain couples TRBV10-3 to TRBJ2-5, with D possibly TRBD1 on 5 matching bases. With 10 bases removed from V and 5 bases from J, the gap between germline ends came to 32 bases. CDR1 is ENHRY and CDR2 is SYGVKD in the germline V gene. This CDR3 contains 18 residues. The chain's CDR3 is CAKTYLYGQGNIKETQYF. The DNA for the CDR3 is TGTGCCAAAACATATCTATATGGGCAGGGCAATATCAAGGAGACCCAGTACTTC.

CDR3 sequence reads: CASSSPAAAANYGYTF. The CDR3 bases are TGTGCCAGCAGTTCCCCGGCGGCAGCCGCAAACTATGGCTACACCTTC. The chain links TRBV9 to TRBJ1-2, with D hard to call. CDR1 SGDLS and CDR2 YYNGEE come from the germline V gene. V lost 5 bases, J lost 2 bases, and 19 bases lay in between. There are 16 residues in the CDR3.

The chain is built from TRBV5-4 and TRBJ2-7; 7 positions agree with TRBD1. This CDR3 spans 13 amino acids. V dropped 5 bases and J dropped 3; count of bases not matched to a gene: 5. CDR1 and CDR2 (germline): SGHNT, YYREEE (reference sequence). The CDR3 region has the DNA TGTGCCAGCAGTTCGGGACAGCTCTACGAGCAGTACTTC. Translated: CASSSGQLYEQYF.

The chain joins TRBV7-9 to TRBJ2-3; TRBD2 agrees at 15 bases. There are 18 residues in the CDR3. Germline V gene data show CDR1 as SEHNR and CDR2 as FQNEAQ (reference sequence). The J segment lost 6 bases and the V segment lost 5 bases, leaving 12 bases of the junction unmatched. Here the CDR3 DNA reads TGTGCCAGCAGCCTAGGACTAGCGGGGGGGCCTGCTCTGGATACGCAGTATTTT. The encoded protein is CASSLGLAGGPALDTQYF.

The genes are TRBV2 and TRBJ1-5, with 12 bases that match TRBD1. Germline lookup yields CDR1 SNHLY and CDR2 FYNNEI. J gave up 6 bases and V 8 bases, and 11 bases lay outside the gene matches. The CDR3 extends over 16 amino acids. The CDR3: CASSIPGTGGFQPQHF. CDR3 bases: TGTGCCAGCTCGATTCCCGGGACAGGGGGCTTTCAGCCCCAGCATTTT.

The sample holds a few counts of this clone. The chain uses TRBV19 and TRBJ2-7; D is perhaps TRBD2 (6 bases). Germline V lookup: CDR1 LNHDA, CDR2 SQIVND (reference sequence). The V end lost 5 bases, the J end lost 4 bases, and 18 bases lay between the germline ends. The length of the CDR3 is 15 residues. The CDR3, as DNA: TGTGCCAGTAGTCCAGGGCGGGGATCCCTTTACGAGCAGTACTTC. Translation gives CASSPGRGSLYEQYF.

The genes are TRBV10-3 and TRBJ1-6; D remains unclear. V gave up 3 bases and J gave up 9 bases, with 9 bases separating them. In germline, CDR1 is ENHRY, CDR2 SYGVKD. CDR3 size: 13 residues. DNA for the CDR3: TGTGCCATCAGTGAAGTCGAGGGTTCACCCCTCCACTTT. As protein: CAISEVEGSPLHF.

The chain is built from TRBV4-1 and TRBJ1-5; D gene unclear. Looked up from germline, CDR1 is MGHRA and CDR2 is YSYEKL. Trimming cost V 6 bases and J 4 bases, with 16 bases left between them. The CDR3 runs to 15 residues. CDR3 amino acids: CASRRSVANNQPQHF. CDR3 nucleotides: TGCGCCAGCAGGCGTTCCGTTGCTAATAATCAGCCCCAGCATTTT.

The CDR3 protein is CASSLAGQGNGYTF. The CDR3 DNA reads TGTGCCAGCAGCTTAGCAGGGCAGGGAAATGGCTACACCTTC. The rearrangement joins TRBV11-2 to TRBJ1-2; TRBD1 is a possible D gene (5 bases). Deletions cut 1 base from V and 6 bases from J, with 12 bases between. This CDR3 comprises 14 residues. The V gene's germline CDR1 is SGHAT and CDR2 FQNNGV.

This chain uses TRBV18 with TRBJ2-3, with D perhaps TRBD2 (6 bases). This CDR3 is 15 amino acids long. The germline gives CDR1 KGHSH, CDR2 LQKENI. V lost 3 bases, J lost 9 bases, and 19 bases lay in between. The CDR3 sequence is CASSPPGSSQGTQYF. DNA of the CDR3: TGTGCCAGCTCACCGCCCGGGAGCTCTCAAGGGACGCAGTATTTT. The complete variable domain, with remaining parts taken from reference TRBV18 and TRBJ2-3, reads NAGVMQNPRHLVRRRGQEARLRCSPMKGHSHVYWYRQLPEEGLKFMVYLQKENIIDESGMPKERFSAEFPKEGPSILRIQQVVRGDSAAYFCASSPPGSSQGTQYFGPGTRLTVL.